This T cell receptor (beta chain) was sequenced during a study of identical twins. TCRdb passed the 5' RACE reads through MiXCR, listing each CDR3 protein once. The profile shows a few hundred thousand distinct CDR3 sequences, around 8% of them singletons. This clonotype was observed a handful of times. Its matching antigen is unknown. Study results and caveats: Low generation-probability sequences were in excess among twin-shared out-of-frame alpha sequences.

V shed 2 bases and J shed 3 bases, with 16 bases lying between them. The CDR3 covers 17 residues. Germline V gives CDR1 SGHTA, CDR2 FQGNSA. A further study also used this sample, focusing on yellow fever vaccine responses in identical twins.

Material for sequencing was CD8+ T cells sorted from blood. The TCR sequence derives from a woman between 18 and 30 years old in good health. V gene TRBV7-2 combines with J gene TRBJ2-2; D gene ambiguous. CDR3 sequence (DNA): TGTGCCAGCAGCTTAAAACCCAGCAACCAGTACACCGGGGAGCTGTTTTTT. Its translation is CASSLKPSNQYTGELFF.